The source of this T cell receptor beta chain is a study of response to subunit inactivated influenza vaccine. Findings and caveats of the study: The authors suggested that few new T cells are recruited per seasonal influenza vaccination.

There are 15 residues in the CDR3. The V gene's germline CDR1 is MNHEY and CDR2 SVGAGI. Germline trimming cut 2 bases from V and 4 bases from J; bases unmatched to any gene: 6. This clonotype was recorded many times. Its matching antigen is unknown. TCRdb called the RT-PCR reads again in MiXCR, with one record for every CDR3 protein. The sample holds around 470,000 distinct CDR3 sequences, roughly 7.6% seen once. The TCR originated in a man aged 50 to 75 who received an inactivated influenza vaccine. The source was PBMCs from blood, collected roughly 24 months after vaccination. The rearrangement links TRBV6-5 to TRBJ1-2, with 8 bases aligning to TRBD1. Here the CDR3 DNA reads TGTGCCAGCAGTTACATGATCGGGACAGGCTATGGCTACACCTTC. This gives the protein CASSYMIGTGYGYTF.